The 5 T cell receptor beta chains presented below share a single source sample, sequenced in a study of spatial heterogeneity in lung cancer. Study conclusions and caveats: The study found that expanded intratumoral alpha and beta TCR counts tracked tumor mutation counts.

Time point given: sample taken at primary tumor resection. Their antigens are not known. TCRdb redid the calling of the 5' RACE reads with MiXCR, one entry per CDR3 protein. The sample records fewer than 30,000 distinct CDR3 sequences, around 7% being singletons. This specimen was lung tumor tissue, taken at surgery. The receptor source for this set is a male donor with early-stage non-small cell lung cancer.

At least ten counts were recorded for this clonotype. The chain's CDR3 is CASSHLPGEDGYTF. As DNA, the CDR3 is TGCGCCAGCAGCCACCTTCCAGGGGAGGATGGCTACACCTTC. The V gene is TRBV4-3, the J gene TRBJ1-2; D perhaps matches TRBD1 (6 bases). Germline loops: CDR1 LGHNA, CDR2 YSLEER. The CDR3 consists of 14 residues. The V gene lost 3 bases and the J gene lost 6 bases, with 14 bases spanning the gap.

This clonotype has only a few counts. V is TRBV4-2 and J is TRBJ1-2, with 9 bases that match TRBD1. Germline values: CDR1 LGHNA, CDR2 YNFKEQ. CDR3 length: 18 residues. J gave up 8 bases and V 1 base, and 17 bases lay outside the gene matches. CDR3 sequence: CASSQVGTGGAGVLGYTF. For the CDR3, the DNA is TGTGCCAGCAGCCAAGTTGGAACAGGGGGCGCGGGAGTGCTAGGCTACACCTTC.

This clonotype is a singleton in its sample. The chain recombines TRBV20-1 with TRBJ2-3; 11 nucleotides match TRBD2. The CDR3 sequence is 16 residues long. The junction had 12 bases not matched to a gene; V was cut back by 6 bases and J by 4 bases. CDR1 is DFQATT and CDR2 is SNEGSKA in the germline V gene (reference sequence). This chain's CDR3 is CSATYSGGARSDTQYF. The CDR3 nucleotides are TGCAGTGCCACCTATAGCGGGGGGGCGCGATCAGATACGCAGTATTTT.

This clonotype was found many times. The chain recombines TRBV29-1 with TRBJ2-7; 8 bases are a match to TRBD1. V lost 5 bases to trimming and J lost 0 bases; unmatched junction nucleotides: 3. Germline V lookup: CDR1 SQVTM, CDR2 ANQGSEA. The CDR3 loop spans 13 amino acids. The CDR3 DNA reads TGCAGCGTTTGGACAGGGTTCTCCTACGAGCAGTACTTC. As protein: CSVWTGFSYEQYF.

This clonotype appeared many times. The V gene is TRBV28, the J gene TRBJ1-1; the D is unclear. The V gene lost 8 bases and the J gene lost 8 bases, with 18 bases spanning the gap. The CDR3 contains 13 residues. Germline V gene lookup returns CDR1 MDHEN and CDR2 SYDVKM. DNA for the CDR3: TGTGCCAGCGTGCCGGGAGCCCGATCGGAAGCTTTCTTT. It yields the protein CASVPGARSEAFF.